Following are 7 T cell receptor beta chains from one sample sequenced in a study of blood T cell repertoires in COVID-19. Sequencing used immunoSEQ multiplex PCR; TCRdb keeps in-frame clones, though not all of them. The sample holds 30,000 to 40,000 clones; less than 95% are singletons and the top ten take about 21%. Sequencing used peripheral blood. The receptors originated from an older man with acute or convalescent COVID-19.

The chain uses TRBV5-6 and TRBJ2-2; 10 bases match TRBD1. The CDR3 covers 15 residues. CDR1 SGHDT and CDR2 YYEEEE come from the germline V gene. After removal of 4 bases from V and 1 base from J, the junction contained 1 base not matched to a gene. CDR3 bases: TGTGCCAGCAGCAGGGACAGGGGGAACACCGGGGAGCTGTTTTTT. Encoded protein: CASSRDRGNTGELFF.

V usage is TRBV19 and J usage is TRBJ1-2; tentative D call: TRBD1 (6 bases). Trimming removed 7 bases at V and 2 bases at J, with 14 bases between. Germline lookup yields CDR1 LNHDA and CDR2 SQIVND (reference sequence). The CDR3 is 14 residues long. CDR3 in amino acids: CASTRQDLNYGYTF. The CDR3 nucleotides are TGTGCCAGTACCCGACAGGACCTCAACTATGGCTACACCTTC.

CDR3 sequence (DNA): TGCGCCAGCAGCGAATCGGGACAGGGGTTCGAAGCTTTCTTT. Translating gives CASSESGQGFEAFF. The chain is built from TRBV5-1 and TRBJ1-1; 10 bases are shared with TRBD1. Trimming at V came to 4 bases and at J to 8 bases, leaving 8 bases not matched to a gene. This CDR3 comprises 14 residues. CDR1 SGHRS and CDR2 YFSETQ come from the germline V gene. Complete variable domain (other parts from reference TRBV5-1 and TRBJ1-1): KAGVTQTPRYLIKTRGQQVTLSCSPISGHRSVSWYQQTPGQGLQFLFEYFSETQRNKGNFPGRFSGRQFSNSRSEMNVSTLELGDSALYLCASSESGQGFEAFFGQGTRLTVV.

CDR3 DNA: TGTGCCAGTAGTATAGATCTATTGACAGTTTATGGCTACACCTTC. It is translated as CASSIDLLTVYGYTF. The chain carries TRBV19 and TRBJ1-2; D perhaps matches TRBD1 (5 bases). CDR3 length: 15 amino acids. Germline-derived CDR1 and CDR2 are LNHDA and SQIVND (reference sequence). Trimming took off 0 bases at V and 5 bases at J, with 13 bases between the two ends.

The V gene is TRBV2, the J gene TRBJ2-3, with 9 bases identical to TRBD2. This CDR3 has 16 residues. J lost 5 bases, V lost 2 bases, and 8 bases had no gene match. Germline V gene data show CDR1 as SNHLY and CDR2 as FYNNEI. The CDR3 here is CASSELASGVGDTQYF. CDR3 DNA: TGTGCCAGCAGTGAATTGGCTAGCGGGGTAGGAGATACGCAGTATTTT.

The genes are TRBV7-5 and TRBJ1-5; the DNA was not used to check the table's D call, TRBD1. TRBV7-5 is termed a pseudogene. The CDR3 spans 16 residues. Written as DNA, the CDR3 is TGTGTCAGAAGCTTGGATGGGCCCTATAGCAATCAGCCCCAGCATTTT. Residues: CVRSLDGPYSNQPQHF.

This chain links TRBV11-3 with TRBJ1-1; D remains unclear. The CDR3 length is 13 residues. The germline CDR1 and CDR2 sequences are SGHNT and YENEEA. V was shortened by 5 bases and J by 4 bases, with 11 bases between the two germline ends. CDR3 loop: CASSRLRSTEAFF. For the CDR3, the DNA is TGTGCCAGCAGCCGACTGCGGAGCACTGAAGCTTTCTTT.